This T cell receptor (beta chain) comes out of a study of T cell responses to AZD1222 COVID-19 vaccine. Findings and limits, study-wide: The sample set comprised mostly white British donors with more females, and clonal diversity was possibly underestimated. Elevations in Spike-specific TCR breadth and depth followed administration of two AZD1222 doses.

This CDR3 contains 13 residues. Deletions cut 2 bases from V and 2 bases from J, with 7 bases between. From germline, CDR1 is SGHNT and CDR2 YYREEE (reference sequence). Generated by immunoSEQ multiplex PCR, the TCRdb table keeps only in-frame clones and is missing some. Here the sample spans 100,000 to 150,000 clones, more than 80% being singletons. Concerning this clone itself: Its target is unknown.

This sequence was found in an adult in good health. The sequences come from peripheral blood, collected on day 0 of AZD1222 vaccination. The chain carries TRBV5-4 and TRBJ1-1; D not resolved. The CDR3 protein is CASSLSPNTEAFF. In DNA, the CDR3 is TGTGCCAGCAGCTTATCACCAAACACTGAAGCTTTCTTT.